Each of the 3 T cell receptor beta chains below was sequenced from the same sample in a study of identical twins. TCRdb used MiXCR to reprocess the 5' RACE reads, holding one entry per CDR3 protein. Counted here are 1.5 million to 2 million distinct CDR3 sequences, about 31% occurring once; the ten biggest clones make up about 0.25%. Sequencing used cord blood. Receptors originate from a newborn girl in good health.

A few counts support this clonotype. The chain combines TRBV4-1 with TRBJ2-7; the match to TRBD2 covers 8 bases. V gave up 0 bases and J gave up 3 bases; unmatched junction bases: 4. Germline lookup yields CDR1 MGHRA and CDR2 YSYEKL. The CDR3 totals 15 residues. The CDR3 DNA reads TGCGCCAGCAGCCAAGAACTAGCGGTACGCTACGAGCAGTACTTC. Its translation is CASSQELAVRYEQYF.

The gene calls are TRBV27 and TRBJ2-7; TRBD2 matches at 7 bases. Germline CDR1 reads MNHEY; CDR2 reads SMNVEV (reference sequence). The CDR3 is made up of 14 amino acids. Trimming took 5 bases from V and 3 from J; bases not matched to a gene: 7. The DNA of the CDR3 is TGTGCCAGCAGTCATCCCGGGACTAACTACGAGCAGTACTTC. Protein product: CASSHPGTNYEQYF.

The chain combines TRBV5-1 with TRBJ2-7, with 7 bases identical to TRBD2. Germline V CDR1 and CDR2: SGHRS, YFSETQ. The CDR3 totals 15 residues. Trimming took 3 bases from V and 7 from J; bases not matched to a gene: 13. CDR3 in amino acids: CASSYGLVRLDEQYF. CDR3 bases: TGCGCCAGCAGCTACGGACTAGTCCGGTTGGATGAGCAGTACTTC.